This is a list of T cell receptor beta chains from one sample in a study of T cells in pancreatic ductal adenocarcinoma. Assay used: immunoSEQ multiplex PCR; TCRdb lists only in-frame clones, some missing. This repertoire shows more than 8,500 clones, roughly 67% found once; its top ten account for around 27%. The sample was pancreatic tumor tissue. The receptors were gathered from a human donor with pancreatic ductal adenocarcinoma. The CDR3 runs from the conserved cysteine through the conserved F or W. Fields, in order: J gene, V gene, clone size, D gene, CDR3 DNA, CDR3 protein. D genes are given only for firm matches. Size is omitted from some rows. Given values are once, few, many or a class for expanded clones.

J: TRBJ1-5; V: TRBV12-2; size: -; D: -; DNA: TGTGCCAGCAGTTTCATCGGTCAGCCCCAGCATTTT; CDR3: CASSFIGQPQHF
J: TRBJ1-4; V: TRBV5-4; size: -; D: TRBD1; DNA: TGTGCCAGCAGCTTGGGACAGGGAAAAAGTAATGAAAAACTGTTTTTT; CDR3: CASSLGQGKSNEKLFF
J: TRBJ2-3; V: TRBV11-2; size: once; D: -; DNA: TGTGCCAGCAGTTATGCGGCAGATACGCAGTATTTT; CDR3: CASSYAADTQYF
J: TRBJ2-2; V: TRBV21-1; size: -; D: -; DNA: TGTGCCAGCAGCAAAGCGCCGACAGGGGACCTCACCGGGGAGCTGTTTTTT; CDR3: CASSKAPTGDLTGELFF
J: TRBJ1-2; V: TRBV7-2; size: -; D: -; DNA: TGTGCCAGCAGCTGGGGTCTGGGCTACACCTTC; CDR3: CASSWGLGYTF
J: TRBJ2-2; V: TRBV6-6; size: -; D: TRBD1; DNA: TGTGCCAGCAGTTACGCCCGGACAGGCACCGGGGAGCTGTTTTTT; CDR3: CASSYARTGTGELFF
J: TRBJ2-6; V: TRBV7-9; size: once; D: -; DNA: TGTGCCAGCAGCTTAGTGAGGGGCCTGAGCTCTGGGGCCAACGTCCTGACTTTC; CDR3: CASSLVRGLSSGANVLTF
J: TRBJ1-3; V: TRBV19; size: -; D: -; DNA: TGTGCCAGTACCTTGGGGGTGCAGTCCGGAAACACCATATATTTT; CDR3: CASTLGVQSGNTIYF
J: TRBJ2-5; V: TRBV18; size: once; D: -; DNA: TGTGCCAGCTCACCACAGGGGAAGACCCAGTACTTC; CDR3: CASSPQGKTQYF
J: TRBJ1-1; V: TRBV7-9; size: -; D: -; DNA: TGTGCCAGCAGTGACCCCCCCCAGGGCGCGGGGACTGAAGCTTTCTTT; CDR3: CASSDPPQGAGTEAFF
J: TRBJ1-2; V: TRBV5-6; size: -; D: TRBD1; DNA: TGTGCCAGCAGCACGGGACAGGGAGATGGCTACACCTTC; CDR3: CASSTGQGDGYTF
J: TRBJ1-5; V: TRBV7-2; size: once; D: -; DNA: TGTGCCAGCAGCGCGCAGGGCAGCCTAAATCAGCCCCAGCATTTT; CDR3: CASSAQGSLNQPQHF
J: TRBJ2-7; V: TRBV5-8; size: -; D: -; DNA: TGTGCCAGCTCAGCTTTGGCGGAGGCGCAGTACTTC; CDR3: CASSALAEAQYF
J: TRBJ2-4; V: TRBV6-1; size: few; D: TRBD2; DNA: TGTGCCAGCAGTGAAATAGCGGGGGGGAGGAACATTCAGTACTTC; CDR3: CASSEIAGGRNIQYF
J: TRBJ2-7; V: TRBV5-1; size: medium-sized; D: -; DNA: TGCGCCAGCAGCTTGGGGGACTACGAGCAGTACTTC; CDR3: CASSLGDYEQYF
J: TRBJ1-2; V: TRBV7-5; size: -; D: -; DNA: TGTGCCAGACCCCTGACAAGAAGGGAGTGTGGCTACACCTTC; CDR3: CARPLTRRECGYTF
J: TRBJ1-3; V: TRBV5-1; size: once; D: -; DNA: TGCGCCAGCAGCCCGTCGAGTAGCCTGGGAAACACCATATATTTT; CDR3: CASSPSSSLGNTIYF
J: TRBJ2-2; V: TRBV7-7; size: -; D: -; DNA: TGTGCTAGCAGCTTATGGGTGGGCAGGGCGGGTGTCGGGGAGCTGTTTTTT; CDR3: CASSLWVGRAGVGELFF
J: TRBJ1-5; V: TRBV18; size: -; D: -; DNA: TGTGCCAGCTCACCTTCTCCAGGGGATCAGCCCCAGCATTTT; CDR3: CASSPSPGDQPQHF
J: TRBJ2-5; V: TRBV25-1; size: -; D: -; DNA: TGTGCCAGCAGTGTTGGGAGGGGGCGAAGGCAAGAGACCCAGTACTTC; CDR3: CASSVGRGRRQETQYF
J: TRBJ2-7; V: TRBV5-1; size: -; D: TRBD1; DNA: TGCGCCAGCAGCGAGCGAGGACAGGGAAGTATCTACGAGCAGTACTTC; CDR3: CASSERGQGSIYEQYF
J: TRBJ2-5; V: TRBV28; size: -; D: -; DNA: TGTGCCAGCAGTTTCCGAATGGGGGAGACCCAGTACTTC; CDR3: CASSFRMGETQYF
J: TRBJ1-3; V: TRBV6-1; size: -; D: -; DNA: TGTGCCACAGGACAGCACTTCTCTGGAAACACCATATATTTT; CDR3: CATGQHFSGNTIYF
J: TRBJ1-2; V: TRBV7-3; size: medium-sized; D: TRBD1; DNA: TGTGCCAGCAGCCTTACAGGGGTGTGGGGCTACACCTTC; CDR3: CASSLTGVWGYTF
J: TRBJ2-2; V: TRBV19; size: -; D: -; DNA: TGTGCCAGTAGTCGAAGGGGGGGACAGGTCAACACCGGGGAGCTGTTTTTT; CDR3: CASSRRGGQVNTGELFF
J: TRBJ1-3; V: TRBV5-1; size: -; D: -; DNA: TGCGCCAGCAGCTTGGGGGCCGGGGTTGGAAACACCATATATTTT; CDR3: CASSLGAGVGNTIYF
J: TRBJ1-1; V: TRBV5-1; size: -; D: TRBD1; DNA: TGCGCCAGCAAGAATCGTAAGGGGGCTTTTGACACTGAAGCTTTCTTT; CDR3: CASKNRKGAFDTEAFF
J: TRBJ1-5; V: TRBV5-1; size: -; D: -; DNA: TGCGCCAGCAGCTTGGAGTCAAATCAGCCCCAGCATTTT; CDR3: CASSLESNQPQHF
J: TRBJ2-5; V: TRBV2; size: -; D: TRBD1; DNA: TGTGCCAGCAGTGAGTTTGGGGGACAGGAGACCCAGTACTTC; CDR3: CASSEFGGQETQYF
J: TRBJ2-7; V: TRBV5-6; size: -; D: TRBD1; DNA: TGTGCCAGCAGCCCCGGGACAGGGTTTGACGAGCAGTACTTC; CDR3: CASSPGTGFDEQYF
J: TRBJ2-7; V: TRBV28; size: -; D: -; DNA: TGTGCCAGCACGTCCCGGTGGCCGCTTCACGCGCGATACGAGCAGTACTTC; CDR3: CASTSRWPLHARYEQYF
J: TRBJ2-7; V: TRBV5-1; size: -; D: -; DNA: TGCGCCAGCAGCTTAAGTGGTTGGACTCAGCAGTACTTC; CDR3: CASSLSGWTQQYF
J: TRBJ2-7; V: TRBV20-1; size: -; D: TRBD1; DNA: TGCAGTGCTTACAGGGGTTACGAGCAGTACTTC; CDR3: CSAYRGYEQYF
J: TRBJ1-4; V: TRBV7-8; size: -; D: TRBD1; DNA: TGTGCCAGCAGCTATTTACCCGGGACAGGGGTGGAAAAACTGTTTTTT; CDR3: CASSYLPGTGVEKLFF
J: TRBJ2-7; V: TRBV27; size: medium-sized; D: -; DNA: TGTGCCAGCAGTTTATCTAGGCGGCCCTACGAGCAGTACTTC; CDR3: CASSLSRRPYEQYF
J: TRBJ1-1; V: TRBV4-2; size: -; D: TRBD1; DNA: TGTGCCAGCAGCCATGACAGGGACTGGACTGAAGCTTTCTTT; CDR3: CASSHDRDWTEAFF
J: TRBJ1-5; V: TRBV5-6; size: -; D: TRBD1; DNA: TGTGCCAGCAGCTTGGCCGGTGGGCAGGGGGCGAGTCAGCCCCAGCATTTT; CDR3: CASSLAGGQGASQPQHF
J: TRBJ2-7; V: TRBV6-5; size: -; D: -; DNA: TGTGCCAGCAGACGTACCCCCTACGAGCAGTACTTC; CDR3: CASRRTPYEQYF